The T cell receptor (beta chain) described here comes from a study of blood T cell repertoires in COVID-19. Study at large: Samples representing acute and convalescent COVID-19 were sourced from the United States, Italy and Spain. Sources were T cells, B-cell-depleted T cells, or PBMCs; the material itself was cDNA or gDNA.

CDR1 is SGHRS, CDR2 YFSETQ, per germline. Trimming cost V 4 bases and J 1 base, with 11 bases left between them. The CDR3 has 14 residues. Repertoires were generated with immunoSEQ multiplex PCR, while TCRdb's copy carries only in-frame clones and drops some. The sample comprises approximately 220,000 clones, 89% of which are singletons, and around 4% rests with the top ten. The source material was PBMCs or T cells enriched from blood (not recorded which). The J gene is TRBJ1-1, the V gene TRBV5-1, with D maybe TRBD1 (5 bases). This receptor was identified in a woman aged 25 to 39 with acute COVID-19. The CDR3 is CASSLRVPNTEAFF. The DNA of the CDR3 is TGCGCCAGCAGCCTCAGGGTCCCGAACACTGAAGCTTTCTTT.